This TCR beta chain came from a study of blood T cells in healthy people across ages. Findings and limits, study-wide: The study could not conclusively compare naive and antigen-experienced cells, given its unsorted PBMCs.

Turning to this clonotype: Its antigen is unidentified.

Between the trimmed V and J ends, which lost 3 bases and 2 bases, there was a span of 4 bases. Germline V gene lookup returns CDR1 DFQATT and CDR2 SNEGSKA (reference sequence). This CDR3 has 11 amino acids. Primed by a sample-barcoded 5' primer and a J-beta primer mix, a second PCR proceeded for about 6 to 12 cycles. TCRdb used MiXCR to reprocess the 5' RACE reads, holding one entry per CDR3 protein. The sample records approximately 800,000 distinct CDR3 sequences, roughly 25% being singletons. These same records also appear under a second study, on T cells of mothers and their children. That work adds: The donors comprised about 6 children and their three healthy Caucasian mothers. Some 2.7 million TCR beta reads per child versus over 9 million per mother. It was related mother-child pairs that showed slightly higher overlap than unrelated pairs, without reaching significance.

This receptor was identified in a boy aged 5-17 years in good health. The chain links TRBV20-1 to TRBJ2-5; D not certain. Sample: blood. CDR3 sequence (DNA): TGCAGTGCTAGCGGGCAAGAGACCCAGTACTTC. Residues: CSASGQETQYF.